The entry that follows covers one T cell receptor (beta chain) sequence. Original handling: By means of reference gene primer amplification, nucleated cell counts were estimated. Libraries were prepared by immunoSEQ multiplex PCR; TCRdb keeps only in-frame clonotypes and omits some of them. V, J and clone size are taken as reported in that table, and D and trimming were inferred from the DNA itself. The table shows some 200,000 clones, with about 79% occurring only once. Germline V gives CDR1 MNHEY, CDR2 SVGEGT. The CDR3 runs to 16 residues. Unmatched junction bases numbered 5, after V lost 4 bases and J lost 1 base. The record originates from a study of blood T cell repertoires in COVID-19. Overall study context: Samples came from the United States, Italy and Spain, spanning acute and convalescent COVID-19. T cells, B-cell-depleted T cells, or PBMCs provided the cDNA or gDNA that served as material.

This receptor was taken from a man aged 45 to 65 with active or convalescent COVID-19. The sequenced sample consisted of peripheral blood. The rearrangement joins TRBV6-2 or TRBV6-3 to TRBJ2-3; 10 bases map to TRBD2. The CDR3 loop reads CASSSAGLAGTDTQYF. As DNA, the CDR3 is TGTGCCAGCAGTTCCGCCGGACTAGCGGGCACAGATACGCAGTATTTT.